The text below deals with one T cell receptor beta chain. Antigen unknown. From 5'RACE with constant-segment primers came TCR alpha and TCR beta cDNA libraries that carried sample barcodes and UMIs. MiXCR was run by TCRdb on the 5' RACE reads, yielding one entry per CDR3 protein. In the table there are just under 150,000 distinct CDR3 sequences, about a fifth of which are singletons. This entry comes from a study of T-cell memory formation after mild COVID-19. Across the whole study: TCR clusters showed largely donor specificity.

The ends lost 5 bases at V and 1 base at J; junction bases unmatched: 8. This CDR3 has 15 residues. Per germline, CDR1 LGHDT and CDR2 YNNKEL (reference sequence). Study-wide points: The finding that pre-infection memory included some responding clones suggested that cross-reactive memory joined.

The TCR was taken from an adult woman who had mild COVID-19 (a few samples of this study predate the infection). Cell type and time point are not known. The sequenced sample was PBMCs or a T cell subset sorted from them (not recorded which). The rearrangement joins TRBV3-1 to TRBJ2-7; 7 bases agree with TRBD1. This CDR3 is CASSYGTALSYEQYF. CDR3 nucleotide sequence: TGTGCCAGCAGCTACGGGACAGCTTTATCCTACGAGCAGTACTTC.